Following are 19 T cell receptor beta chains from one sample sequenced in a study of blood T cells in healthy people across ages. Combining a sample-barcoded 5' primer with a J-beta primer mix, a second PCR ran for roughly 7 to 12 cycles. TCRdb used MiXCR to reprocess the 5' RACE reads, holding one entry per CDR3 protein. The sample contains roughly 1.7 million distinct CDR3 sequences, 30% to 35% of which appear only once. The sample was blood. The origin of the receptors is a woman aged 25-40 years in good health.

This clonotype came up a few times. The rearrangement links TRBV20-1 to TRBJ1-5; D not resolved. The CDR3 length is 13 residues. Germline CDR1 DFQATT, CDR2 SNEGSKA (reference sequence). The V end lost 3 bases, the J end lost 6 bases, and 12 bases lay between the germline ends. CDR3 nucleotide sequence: TGCAGTGCTAGTGTCATAGCAGGTCAGCCCCAGCATTTT. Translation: CSASVIAGQPQHF.

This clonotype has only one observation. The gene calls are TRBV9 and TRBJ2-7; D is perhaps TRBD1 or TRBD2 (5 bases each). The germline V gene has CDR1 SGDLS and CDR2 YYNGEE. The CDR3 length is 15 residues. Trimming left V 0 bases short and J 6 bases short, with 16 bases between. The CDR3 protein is CASSVERGPGLEQYF. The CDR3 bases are TGTGCCAGCAGCGTAGAAAGGGGACCCGGCCTCGAGCAGTACTTC.

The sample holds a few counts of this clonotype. The CDR3 nucleotides are TGTGCCAGCAGGATAAACCGGGACAGGGGGCCAGATAGCAATCAGCCCCAGCATTTT. This translates into CASRINRDRGPDSNQPQHF. The rearrangement joins TRBV28 to TRBJ1-5, with TRBD1 identical over 12 bases. The junction had 12 bases not matched to a gene; V was cut back by 6 bases and J by 0 bases. In germline, CDR1 is MDHEN, CDR2 SYDVKM. The CDR3 covers 19 residues.

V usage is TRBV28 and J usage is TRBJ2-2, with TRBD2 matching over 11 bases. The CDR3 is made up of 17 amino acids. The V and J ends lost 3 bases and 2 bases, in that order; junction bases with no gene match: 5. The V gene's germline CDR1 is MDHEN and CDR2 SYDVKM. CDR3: CASSFDLAGGNTGELFF. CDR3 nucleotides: TGTGCCAGCAGTTTTGATCTAGCGGGGGGAAACACCGGGGAGCTGTTTTTT. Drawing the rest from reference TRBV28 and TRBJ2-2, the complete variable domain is DVKVTQSSRYLVKRTGEKVFLECVQDMDHENMFWYRQDPGLGLRLIYFSYDVKMKEKGDIPEGYSVSREKKERFSLILESASTNQTSMYLCASSFDLAGGNTGELFFGEGSRLTVL.

As DNA, the CDR3 is TGTGCCAGCAGCGTAGAGGCCGGGCTGAACACTGAAGCTTTCTTT. Translating gives CASSVEAGLNTEAFF. The V and J genes are TRBV9 and TRBJ1-1; D ambiguous. CDR3 size: 15 residues. Germline CDR1 reads SGDLS; CDR2 reads YYNGEE. The V end was cut by 0 bases, the J end by 0 bases, with 9 bases between.

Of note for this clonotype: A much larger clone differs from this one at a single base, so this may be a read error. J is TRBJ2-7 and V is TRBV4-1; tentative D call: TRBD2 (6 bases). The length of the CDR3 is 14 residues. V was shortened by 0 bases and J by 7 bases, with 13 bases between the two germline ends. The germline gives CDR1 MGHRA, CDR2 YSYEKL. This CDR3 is CASSQEVRGNEQYF. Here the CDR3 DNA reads TGCGCCAGCAGCCAAGAGGTCCGGGGGAATGAGCAGTACTTC.

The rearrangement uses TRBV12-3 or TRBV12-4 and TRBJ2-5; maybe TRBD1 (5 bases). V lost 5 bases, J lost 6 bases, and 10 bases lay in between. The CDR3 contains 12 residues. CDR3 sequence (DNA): TGTGCCAGCAGTCCGGCAGGGAAGACCCAGTACTTC. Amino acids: CASSPAGKTQYF.

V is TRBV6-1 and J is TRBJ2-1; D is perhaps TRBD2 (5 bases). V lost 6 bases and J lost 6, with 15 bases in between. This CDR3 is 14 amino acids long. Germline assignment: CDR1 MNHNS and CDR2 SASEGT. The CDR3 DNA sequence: TGTGCCAGCAGCGGAGGCCAGGTTAGCAATGAGCAGTTCTTC. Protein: CASSGGQVSNEQFF.

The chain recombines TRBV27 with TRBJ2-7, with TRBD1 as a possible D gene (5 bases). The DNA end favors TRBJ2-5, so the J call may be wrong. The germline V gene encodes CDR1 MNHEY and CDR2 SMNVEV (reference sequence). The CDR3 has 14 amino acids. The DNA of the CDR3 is TGTGCCAGCAGGCGCGGTTTTCTGGGGCAGACCCAGTACTTC. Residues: CASRRGFLGQTQYF.

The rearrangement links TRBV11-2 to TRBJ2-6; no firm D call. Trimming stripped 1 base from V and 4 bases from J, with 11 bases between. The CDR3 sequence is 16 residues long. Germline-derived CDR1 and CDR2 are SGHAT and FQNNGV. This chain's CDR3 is CASSLASGSGANVLTF. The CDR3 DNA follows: TGTGCCAGCAGCTTAGCGTCCGGTAGCGGGGCCAACGTCCTGACTTTC.

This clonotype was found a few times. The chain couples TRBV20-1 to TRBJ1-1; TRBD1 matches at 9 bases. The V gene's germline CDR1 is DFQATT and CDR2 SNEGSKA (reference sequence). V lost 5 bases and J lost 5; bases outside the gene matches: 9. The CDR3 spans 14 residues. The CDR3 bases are TGCAGTGCTGCAACAGGGGGCGTTCGGACTGAAGCTTTCTTT. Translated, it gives CSAATGGVRTEAFF.

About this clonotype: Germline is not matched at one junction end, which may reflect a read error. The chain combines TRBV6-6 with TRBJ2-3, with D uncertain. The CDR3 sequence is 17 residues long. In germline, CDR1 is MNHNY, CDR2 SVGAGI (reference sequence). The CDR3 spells CASNYPKTASSTDTQYF. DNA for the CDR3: TGTGCCAGCAATTACCCAAAAACAGCTTCTAGCACAGATACGCAGTATTTT.

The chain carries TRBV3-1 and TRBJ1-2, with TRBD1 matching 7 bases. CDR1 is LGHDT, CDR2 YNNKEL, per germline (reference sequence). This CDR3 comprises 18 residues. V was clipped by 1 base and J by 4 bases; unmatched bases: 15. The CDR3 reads CASSQVSRTGSLRYGYTF. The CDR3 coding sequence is TGTGCCAGCAGCCAAGTTTCTAGGACAGGCAGTCTCCGCTATGGCTACACCTTC.

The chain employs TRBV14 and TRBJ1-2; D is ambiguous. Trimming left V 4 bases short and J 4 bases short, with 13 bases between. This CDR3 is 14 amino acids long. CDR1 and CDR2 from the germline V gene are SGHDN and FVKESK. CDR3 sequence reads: CASSPATLGYGYTF. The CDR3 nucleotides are TGTGCCAGCAGCCCCGCTACATTGGGCTATGGCTACACCTTC. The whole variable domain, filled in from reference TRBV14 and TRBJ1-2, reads EAGVTQFPSHSVIEKGQTVTLRCDPISGHDNLYWYRRVMGKEIKFLLHFVKESKQDESGMPNNRFLAERTGGTYSTLKVQPAELEDSGVYFCASSPATLGYGYTFGSGTRLTVV.

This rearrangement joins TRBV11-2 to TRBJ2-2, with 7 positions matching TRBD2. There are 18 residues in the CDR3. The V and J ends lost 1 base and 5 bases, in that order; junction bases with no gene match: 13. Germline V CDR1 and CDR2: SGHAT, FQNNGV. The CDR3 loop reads CASSLVQWAGVSTGELFF. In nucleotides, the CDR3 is TGTGCCAGCAGCTTAGTTCAATGGGCGGGAGTGTCTACCGGGGAGCTGTTTTTT.

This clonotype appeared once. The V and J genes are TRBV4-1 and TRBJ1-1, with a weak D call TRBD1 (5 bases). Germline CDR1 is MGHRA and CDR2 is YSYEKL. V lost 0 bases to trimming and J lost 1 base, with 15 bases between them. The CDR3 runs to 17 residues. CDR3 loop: CASSQDKWGLPNTEAFF. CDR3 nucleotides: TGCGCCAGCAGCCAAGATAAGTGGGGACTCCCGAACACTGAAGCTTTCTTT.

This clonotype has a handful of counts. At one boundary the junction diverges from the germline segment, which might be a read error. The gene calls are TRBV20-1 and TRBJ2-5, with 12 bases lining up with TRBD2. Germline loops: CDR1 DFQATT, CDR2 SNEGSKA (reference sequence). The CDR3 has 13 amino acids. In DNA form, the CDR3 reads TGCAGTGTTAGACTAGCGGGAGCAGAGACCCAGTACTTC. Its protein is CSVRLAGAETQYF.

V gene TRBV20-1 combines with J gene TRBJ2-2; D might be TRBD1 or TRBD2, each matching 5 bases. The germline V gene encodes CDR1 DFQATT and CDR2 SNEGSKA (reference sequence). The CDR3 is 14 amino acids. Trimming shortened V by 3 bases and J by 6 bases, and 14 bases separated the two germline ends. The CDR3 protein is CSASRDVTPGELFF. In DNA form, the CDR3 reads TGCAGTGCTAGCCGGGACGTTACTCCCGGGGAGCTGTTTTTT.

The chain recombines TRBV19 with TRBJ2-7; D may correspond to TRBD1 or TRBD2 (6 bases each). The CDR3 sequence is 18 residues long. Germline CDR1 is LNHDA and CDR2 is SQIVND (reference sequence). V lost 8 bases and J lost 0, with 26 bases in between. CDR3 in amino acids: CASSAHLGGGGDSYEQYF. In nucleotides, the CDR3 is TGTGCCAGTTCGGCCCACCTTGGAGGAGGGGGAGACTCCTACGAGCAGTACTTC.